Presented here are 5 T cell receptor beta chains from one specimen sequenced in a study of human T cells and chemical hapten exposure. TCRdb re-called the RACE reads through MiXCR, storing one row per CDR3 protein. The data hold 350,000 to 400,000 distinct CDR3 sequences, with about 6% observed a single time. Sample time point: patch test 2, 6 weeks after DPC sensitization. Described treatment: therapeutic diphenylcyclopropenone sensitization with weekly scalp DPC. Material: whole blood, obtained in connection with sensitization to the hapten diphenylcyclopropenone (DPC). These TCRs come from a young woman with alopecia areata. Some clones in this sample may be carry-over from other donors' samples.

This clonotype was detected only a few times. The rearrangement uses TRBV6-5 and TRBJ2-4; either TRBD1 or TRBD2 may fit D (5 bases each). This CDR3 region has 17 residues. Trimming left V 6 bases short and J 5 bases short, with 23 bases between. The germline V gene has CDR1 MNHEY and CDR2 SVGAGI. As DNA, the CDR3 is TGTGCCAGCAGCCGAAGTCCGACGAGGGGTTGGGAAAACATTCAGTACTTC. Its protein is CASSRSPTRGWENIQYF.

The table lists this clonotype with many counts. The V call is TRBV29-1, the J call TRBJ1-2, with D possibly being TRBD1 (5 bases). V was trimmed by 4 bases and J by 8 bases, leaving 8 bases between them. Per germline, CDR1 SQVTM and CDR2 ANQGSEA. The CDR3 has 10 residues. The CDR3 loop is CSVAGSGYTF. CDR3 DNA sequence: TGCAGCGTTGCAGGGTCCGGCTACACCTTC.

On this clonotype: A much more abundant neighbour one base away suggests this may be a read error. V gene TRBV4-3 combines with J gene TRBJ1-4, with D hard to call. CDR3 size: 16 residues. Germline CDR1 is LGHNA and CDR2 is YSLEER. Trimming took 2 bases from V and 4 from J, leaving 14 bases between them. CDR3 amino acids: CASSQNFRPLNEKLFF. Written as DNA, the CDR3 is TGCGCCAGCAGCCAAAACTTCAGACCACTTAATGAAAAACTGTTTTTT.

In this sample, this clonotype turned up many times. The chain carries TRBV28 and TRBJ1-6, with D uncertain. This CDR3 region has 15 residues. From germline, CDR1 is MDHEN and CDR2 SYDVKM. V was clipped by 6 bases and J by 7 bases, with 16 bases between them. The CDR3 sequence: CASSLPGRSNSPLHF. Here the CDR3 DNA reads TGTGCCAGCAGCCTCCCTGGACGGTCAAATTCACCCCTCCACTTT.

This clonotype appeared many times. The CDR3 coding sequence is TGTGCCAGCAGCTCAGGAACGACGCTCGGTGAGCAGTTCTTC. It translates to CASSSGTTLGEQFF. The V and J genes are TRBV5-4 and TRBJ2-1; D is undetermined. V dropped 3 bases and J dropped 9 bases, with 16 bases sitting between them. The CDR3 loop spans 14 amino acids. Germline CDR1 is SGHNT and CDR2 is YYREEE (reference sequence).